This T cell receptor (beta chain) was captured by sequencing in a study of OX40 agonist ivuxolimab in advanced cancers. Overall study: An agonistic human IgG2 monoclonal antibody against OX40 (CD134) was given.

The count of this clone is one. Its antigen is as yet unknown. Study-wide findings and caveats: Certain nonresponders likewise exhibited a low normalized T-cell clonal expansion.

Data came from immunoSEQ multiplex PCR; TCRdb stores just in-frame clones and leaves some out. The sample lists 6,000 or so clones; 80% to 90% were seen once. The sequencing here drew on CD4+ or CD8+ T cells sorted from blood, taken in a trial of the OX40 agonist ivuxolimab. This clonotype originated in an adult with an advanced solid tumor such as melanoma, head and neck, liver or kidney cancer.

Written as DNA, the CDR3 is TGTGCCAGCAGCTCCAGGGACCGAGATAATGAGCAGTTCTTC. Amino acids: CASSSRDRDNEQFF. The rearrangement joins TRBV9 to TRBJ2-1, with D tentatively TRBD1 or TRBD2 (5 bases each). The CDR3 has 14 amino acids. Trimming pared 4 bases from V and 7 bases from J, leaving 15 bases between. CDR1 and CDR2 (germline): SGDLS, YYNGEE.